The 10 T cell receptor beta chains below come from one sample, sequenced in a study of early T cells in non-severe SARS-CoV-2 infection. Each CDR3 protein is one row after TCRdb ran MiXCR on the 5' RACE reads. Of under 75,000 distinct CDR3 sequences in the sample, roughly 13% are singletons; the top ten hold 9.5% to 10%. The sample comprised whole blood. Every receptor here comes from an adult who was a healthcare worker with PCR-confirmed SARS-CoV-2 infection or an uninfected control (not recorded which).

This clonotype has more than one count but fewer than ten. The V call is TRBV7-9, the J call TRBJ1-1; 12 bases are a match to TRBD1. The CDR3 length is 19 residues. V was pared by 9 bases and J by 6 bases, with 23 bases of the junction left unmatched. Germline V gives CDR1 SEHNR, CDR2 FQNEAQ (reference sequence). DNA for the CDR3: TGTGCCAGTCGTTTACCGGCCAGGGACAGGGGGCTTTCTCCACCTGAAGCTTTCTTT. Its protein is CASRLPARDRGLSPPEAFF.

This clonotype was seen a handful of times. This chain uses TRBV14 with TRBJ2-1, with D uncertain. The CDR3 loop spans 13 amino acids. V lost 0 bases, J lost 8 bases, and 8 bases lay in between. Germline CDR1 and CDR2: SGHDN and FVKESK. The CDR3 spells CASSQELNDEQFF. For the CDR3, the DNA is TGTGCCAGCAGCCAAGAGCTTAACGATGAGCAGTTCTTC.

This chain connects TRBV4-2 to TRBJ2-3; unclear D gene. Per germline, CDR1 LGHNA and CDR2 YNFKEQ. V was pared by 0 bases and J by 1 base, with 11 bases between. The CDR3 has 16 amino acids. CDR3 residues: CASSQEGRSGTDTQYF. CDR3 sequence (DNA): TGTGCCAGCAGCCAAGAGGGTAGAAGTGGCACAGATACGCAGTATTTT.

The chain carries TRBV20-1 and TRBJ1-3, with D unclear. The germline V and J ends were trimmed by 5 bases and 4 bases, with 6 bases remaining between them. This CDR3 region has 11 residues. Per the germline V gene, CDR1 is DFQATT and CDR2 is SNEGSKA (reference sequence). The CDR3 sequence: CSADWGNTIYF. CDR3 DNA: TGCAGTGCTGATTGGGGAAACACCATATATTTT.

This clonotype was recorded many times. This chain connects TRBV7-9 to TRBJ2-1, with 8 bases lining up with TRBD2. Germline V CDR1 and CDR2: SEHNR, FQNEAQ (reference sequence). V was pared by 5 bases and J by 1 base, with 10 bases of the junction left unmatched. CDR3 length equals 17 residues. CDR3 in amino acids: CASSLQSLAGSYNEQFF. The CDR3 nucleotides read TGTGCCAGCAGCCTCCAAAGTTTAGCGGGGTCCTACAATGAGCAGTTCTTC.

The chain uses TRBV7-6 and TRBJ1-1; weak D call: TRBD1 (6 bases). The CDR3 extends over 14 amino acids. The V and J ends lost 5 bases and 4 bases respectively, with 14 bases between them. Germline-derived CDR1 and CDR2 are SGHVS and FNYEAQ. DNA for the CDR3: TGTGCCAGCAGCCTGAGGGGGGGTCGCACTGAAGCTTTCTTT. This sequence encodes CASSLRGGRTEAFF.

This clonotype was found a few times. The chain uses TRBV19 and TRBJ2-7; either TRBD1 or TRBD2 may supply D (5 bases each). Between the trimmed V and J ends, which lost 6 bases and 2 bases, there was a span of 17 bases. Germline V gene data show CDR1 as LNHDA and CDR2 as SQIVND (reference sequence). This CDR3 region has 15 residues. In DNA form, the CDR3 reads TGTGCCAGTAGCCTATGGGGGACGGGTACCTACGAGCAGTACTTC. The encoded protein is CASSLWGTGTYEQYF.

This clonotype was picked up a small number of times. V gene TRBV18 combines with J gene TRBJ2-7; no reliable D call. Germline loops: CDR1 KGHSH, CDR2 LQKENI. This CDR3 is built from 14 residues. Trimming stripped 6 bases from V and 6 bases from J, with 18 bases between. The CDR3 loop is CASSLTDGTLEQYF. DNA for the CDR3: TGTGCCAGCTCTCTAACGGACGGAACTCTCGAGCAGTACTTC. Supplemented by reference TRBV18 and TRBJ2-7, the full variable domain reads NAGVMQNPRHLVRRRGQEARLRCSPMKGHSHVYWYRQLPEEGLKFMVYLQKENIIDESGMPKERFSAEFPKEGPSILRIQQVVRGDSAAYFCASSLTDGTLEQYFGPGTRLTVT.

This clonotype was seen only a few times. The CDR3 region is CASSYSNPGRDEQYF. The CDR3 nucleotides read TGTGCCAGCAGTTACTCGAACCCAGGGAGGGACGAGCAGTACTTC. This chain connects TRBV6-2 or TRBV6-3 to TRBJ2-7, with TRBD2 matching 7 bases. Trimming at V came to 0 bases and at J to 5 bases, leaving 7 bases not matched to a gene. The CDR3 consists of 15 residues. Per germline, CDR1 MNHEY and CDR2 SVGEGT.

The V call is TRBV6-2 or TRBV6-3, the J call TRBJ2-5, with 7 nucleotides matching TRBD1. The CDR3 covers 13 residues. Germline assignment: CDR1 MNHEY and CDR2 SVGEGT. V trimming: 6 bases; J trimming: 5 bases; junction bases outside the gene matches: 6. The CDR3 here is CASRGTAAETQYF. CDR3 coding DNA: TGTGCCAGCAGGGGGACAGCTGCGGAGACCCAGTACTTC.